This T cell receptor beta chain was observed in a study of T cell responses to AZD1222 COVID-19 vaccine. For this clone: The antigen remains unidentified.

The germline gives CDR1 MDHEN, CDR2 SYDVKM. Trimming pared 4 bases from V and 3 bases from J, leaving 16 bases between. This CDR3 has 16 amino acids. Overall study results and limits: Variant regions that are unmutated are reportedly the target of nearly half of spike-specific TCRs. Spike-specific TCR depth and breadth grew after two AZD1222 doses.

TCRdb's table, derived via immunoSEQ multiplex PCR, lists solely in-frame clones and lacks some. The sample records roughly 110,000 clones, 89% being singletons. The receptor's source is an adult in good health. The rearrangement uses TRBV28 and TRBJ2-1; possibly TRBD1 for D (6 bases). The sequences come from peripheral blood, collected on day 0 of AZD1222 vaccination. In DNA form, the CDR3 reads TGTGCCAGCAGTTCCGCAGGGGCGAGGCACTACAATGAGCAGTTCTTC. It yields the protein CASSSAGARHYNEQFF.